This T cell receptor (beta chain) was sequenced for a study of blood T cell repertoires in COVID-19. This table comes from immunoSEQ multiplex PCR, and its TCRdb copy is limited to in-frame clones, with some not included. The table includes about 260,000 clones, around 89% detected once. Germline CDR1 SGHRS, CDR2 YFSETQ. Unmatched junction bases numbered 6, after V lost 4 bases and J lost 2 bases. The CDR3 totals 15 residues. The sequenced sample was PBMCs or T cells enriched from blood (not recorded which). This chain uses TRBV5-1 with TRBJ1-2; TRBD1 aligns across 9 bases. The receptor comes from a woman aged 40 to 55 with acute COVID-19. The CDR3 region has the DNA TGCGCCAGCAGCCGGCGGGACAGGGCGAACTATGGCTACACCTTC. Amino acid sequence: CASSRRDRANYGYTF.